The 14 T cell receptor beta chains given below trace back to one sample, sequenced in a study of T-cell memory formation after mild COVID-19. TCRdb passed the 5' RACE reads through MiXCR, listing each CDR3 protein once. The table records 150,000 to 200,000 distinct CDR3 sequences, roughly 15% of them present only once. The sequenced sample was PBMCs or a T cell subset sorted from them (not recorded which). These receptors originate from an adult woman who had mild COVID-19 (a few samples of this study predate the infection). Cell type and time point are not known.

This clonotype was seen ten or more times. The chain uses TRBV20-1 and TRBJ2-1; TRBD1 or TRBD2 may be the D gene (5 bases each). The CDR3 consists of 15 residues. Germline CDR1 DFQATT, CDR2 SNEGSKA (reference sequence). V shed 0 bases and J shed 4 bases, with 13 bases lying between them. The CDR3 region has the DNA TGCAGTGCTAGAGAGGGGGTTTTAATGTACAATGAGCAGTTCTTC. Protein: CSAREGVLMYNEQFF.

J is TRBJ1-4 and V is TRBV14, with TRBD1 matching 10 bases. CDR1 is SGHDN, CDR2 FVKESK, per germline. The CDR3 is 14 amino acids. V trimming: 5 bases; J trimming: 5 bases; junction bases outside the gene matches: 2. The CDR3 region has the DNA TGTGCCAGCAGCACGGACAGGGGGAATGAAAAACTGTTTTTT. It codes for CASSTDRGNEKLFF.

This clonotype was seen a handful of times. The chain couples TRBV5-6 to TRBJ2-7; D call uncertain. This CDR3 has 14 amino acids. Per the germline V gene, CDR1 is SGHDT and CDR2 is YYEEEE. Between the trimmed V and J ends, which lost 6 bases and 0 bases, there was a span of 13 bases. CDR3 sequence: CASKESLSSYEQYF. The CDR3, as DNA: TGTGCCAGCAAGGAAAGCTTGAGCTCCTACGAGCAGTACTTC.

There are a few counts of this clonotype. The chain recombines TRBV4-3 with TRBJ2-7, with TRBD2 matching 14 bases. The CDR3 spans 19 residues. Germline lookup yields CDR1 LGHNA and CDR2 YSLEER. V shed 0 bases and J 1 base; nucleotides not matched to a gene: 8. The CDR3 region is CASSQDMTSGRAGSYEQYF. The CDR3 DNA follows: TGCGCCAGCAGCCAAGATATGACTAGCGGGAGGGCCGGTTCCTACGAGCAGTACTTC.

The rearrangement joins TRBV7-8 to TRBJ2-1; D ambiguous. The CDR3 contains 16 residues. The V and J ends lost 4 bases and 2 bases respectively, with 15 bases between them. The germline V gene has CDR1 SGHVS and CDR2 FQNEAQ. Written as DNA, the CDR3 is TGTGCCAGCAGCTACCGCGGAACAGTTGCCTACAATGAGCAGTTCTTC. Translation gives CASSYRGTVAYNEQFF.

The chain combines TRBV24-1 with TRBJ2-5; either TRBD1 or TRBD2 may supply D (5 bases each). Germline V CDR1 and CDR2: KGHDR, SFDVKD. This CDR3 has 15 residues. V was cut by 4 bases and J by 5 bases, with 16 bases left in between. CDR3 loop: CATSDAGGVGETQYF. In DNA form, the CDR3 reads TGTGCCACCAGTGACGCTGGGGGTGTGGGGGAGACCCAGTACTTC.

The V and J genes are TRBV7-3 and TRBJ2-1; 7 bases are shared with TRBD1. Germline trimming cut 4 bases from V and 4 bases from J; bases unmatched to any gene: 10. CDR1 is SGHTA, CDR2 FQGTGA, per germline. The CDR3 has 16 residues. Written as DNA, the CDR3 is TGTGCCAGCAGCTCAAGCGACTTGGGACAGTACAATGAGCAGTTCTTC. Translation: CASSSSDLGQYNEQFF.

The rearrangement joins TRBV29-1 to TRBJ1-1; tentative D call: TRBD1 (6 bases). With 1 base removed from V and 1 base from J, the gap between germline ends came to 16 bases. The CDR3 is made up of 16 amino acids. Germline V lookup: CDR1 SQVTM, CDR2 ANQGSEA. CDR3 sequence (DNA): TGCAGCGTTGAAGCCCAACAGGGTTGGTCGAACACTGAAGCTTTCTTT. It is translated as CSVEAQQGWSNTEAFF. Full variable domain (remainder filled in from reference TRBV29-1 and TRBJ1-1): SAVISQKPSRDICQRGTSLTIQCQVDSQVTMMFWYRQQPGQSLTLIATANQGSEATYESGFVIDKFPISRPNLTFSTLTVSNMSPEDSSIYLCSVEAQQGWSNTEAFFGQGTRLTVV.

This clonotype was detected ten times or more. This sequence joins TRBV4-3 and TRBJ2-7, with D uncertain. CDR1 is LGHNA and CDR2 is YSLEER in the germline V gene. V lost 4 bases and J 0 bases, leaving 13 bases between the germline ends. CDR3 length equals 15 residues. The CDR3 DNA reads TGCGCCAGCAGCCTAGGCGCCGTGAGCTCCTACGAGCAGTACTTC. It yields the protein CASSLGAVSSYEQYF.

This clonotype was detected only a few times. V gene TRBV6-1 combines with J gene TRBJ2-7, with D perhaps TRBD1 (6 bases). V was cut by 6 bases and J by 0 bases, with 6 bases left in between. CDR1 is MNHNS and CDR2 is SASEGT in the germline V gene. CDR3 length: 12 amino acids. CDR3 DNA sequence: TGTGCCAGCAGACAGGGCTCCTACGAGCAGTACTTC. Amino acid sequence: CASRQGSYEQYF.

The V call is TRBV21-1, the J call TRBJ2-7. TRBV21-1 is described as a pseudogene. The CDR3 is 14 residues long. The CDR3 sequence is CASSKGTEFYEQYF. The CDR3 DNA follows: TGTGCCAGCAGCAAAGGAACGGAATTCTACGAGCAGTACTTC.

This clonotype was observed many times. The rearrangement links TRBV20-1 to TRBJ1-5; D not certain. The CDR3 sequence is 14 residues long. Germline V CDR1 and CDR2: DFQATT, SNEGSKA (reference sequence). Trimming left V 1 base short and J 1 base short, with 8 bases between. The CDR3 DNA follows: TGCAGTGCTAGAGCCGACATGAGCAATCAGCCCCAGCATTTT. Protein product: CSARADMSNQPQHF.

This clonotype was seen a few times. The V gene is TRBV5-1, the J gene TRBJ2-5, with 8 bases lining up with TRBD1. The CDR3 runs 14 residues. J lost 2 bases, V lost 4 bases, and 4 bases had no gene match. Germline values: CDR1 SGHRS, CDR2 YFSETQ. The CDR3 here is CASSPGTGQETQYF. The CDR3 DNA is TGCGCCAGCAGCCCCGGGACAGGACAAGAGACCCAGTACTTC.

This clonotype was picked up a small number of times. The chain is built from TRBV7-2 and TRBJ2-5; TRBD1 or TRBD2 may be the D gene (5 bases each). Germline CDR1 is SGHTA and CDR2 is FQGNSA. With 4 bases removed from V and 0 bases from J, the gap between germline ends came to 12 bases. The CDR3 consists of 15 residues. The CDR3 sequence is CASSSGGTYQETQYF. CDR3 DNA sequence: TGTGCCAGCAGCTCTGGTGGGACCTACCAAGAGACCCAGTACTTC.